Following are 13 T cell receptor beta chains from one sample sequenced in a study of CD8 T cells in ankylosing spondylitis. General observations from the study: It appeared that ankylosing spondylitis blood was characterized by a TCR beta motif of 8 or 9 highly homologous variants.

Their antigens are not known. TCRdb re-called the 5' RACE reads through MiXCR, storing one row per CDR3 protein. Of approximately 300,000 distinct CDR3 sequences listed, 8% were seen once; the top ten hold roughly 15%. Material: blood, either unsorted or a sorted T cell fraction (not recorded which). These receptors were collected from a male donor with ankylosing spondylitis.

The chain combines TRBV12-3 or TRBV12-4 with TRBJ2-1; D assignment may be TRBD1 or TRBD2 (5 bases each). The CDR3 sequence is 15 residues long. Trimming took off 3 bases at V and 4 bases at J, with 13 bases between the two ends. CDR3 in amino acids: CASSLIWGPYNEQFF. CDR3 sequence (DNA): TGTGCCAGCAGTTTGATCTGGGGACCTTACAATGAGCAGTTCTTC.

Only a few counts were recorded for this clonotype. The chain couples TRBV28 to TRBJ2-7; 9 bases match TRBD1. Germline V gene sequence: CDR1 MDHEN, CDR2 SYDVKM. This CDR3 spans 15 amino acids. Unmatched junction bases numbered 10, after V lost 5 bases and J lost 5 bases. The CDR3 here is CASSPAGQGMHEQYF. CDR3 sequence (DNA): TGTGCCAGCAGTCCGGCGGGACAGGGAATGCACGAGCAGTACTTC.

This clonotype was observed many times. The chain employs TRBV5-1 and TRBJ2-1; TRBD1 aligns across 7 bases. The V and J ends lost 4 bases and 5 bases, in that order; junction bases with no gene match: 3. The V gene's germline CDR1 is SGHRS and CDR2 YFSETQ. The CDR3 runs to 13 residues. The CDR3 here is CASSPGQNNEQFF. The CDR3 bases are TGCGCCAGCAGCCCGGGACAGAACAATGAGCAGTTCTTC.

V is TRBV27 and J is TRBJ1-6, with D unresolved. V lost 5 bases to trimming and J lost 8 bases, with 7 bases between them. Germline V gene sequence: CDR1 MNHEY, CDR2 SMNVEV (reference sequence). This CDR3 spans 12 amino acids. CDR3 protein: CASSHADSPLHF. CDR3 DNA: TGTGCCAGCAGTCATGCGGATTCACCCCTCCACTTT.

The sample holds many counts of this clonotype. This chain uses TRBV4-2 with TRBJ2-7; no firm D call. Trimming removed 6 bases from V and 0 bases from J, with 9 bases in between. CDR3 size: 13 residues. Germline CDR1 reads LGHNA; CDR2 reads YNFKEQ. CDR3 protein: CASSHTDSYEQYF. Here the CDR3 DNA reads TGTGCCAGCAGTCACACTGACTCCTACGAGCAGTACTTC.

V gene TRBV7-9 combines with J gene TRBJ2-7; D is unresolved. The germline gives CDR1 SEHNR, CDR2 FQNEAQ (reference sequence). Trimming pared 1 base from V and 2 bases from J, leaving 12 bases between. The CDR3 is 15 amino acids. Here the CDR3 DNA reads TGTGCCAGCAGCTTAGTTTGGCAGCCAACCTACGAGCAGTACTTC. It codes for CASSLVWQPTYEQYF.

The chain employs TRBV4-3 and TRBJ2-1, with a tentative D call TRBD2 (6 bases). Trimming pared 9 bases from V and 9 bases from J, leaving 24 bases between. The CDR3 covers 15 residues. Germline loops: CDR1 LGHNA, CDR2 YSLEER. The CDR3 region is CARCLGERLEGEQFF. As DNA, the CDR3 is TGCGCCAGGTGTCTGGGGGAGAGGTTGGAGGGTGAGCAGTTCTTC.

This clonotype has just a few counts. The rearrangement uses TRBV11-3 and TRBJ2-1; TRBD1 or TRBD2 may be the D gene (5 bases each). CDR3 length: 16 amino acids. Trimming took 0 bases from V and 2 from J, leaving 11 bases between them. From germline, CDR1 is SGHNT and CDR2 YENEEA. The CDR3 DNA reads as TGTGCCAGCAGCTTAGAGGGGACCGCCGCCTACAATGAGCAGTTCTTC. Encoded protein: CASSLEGTAAYNEQFF.

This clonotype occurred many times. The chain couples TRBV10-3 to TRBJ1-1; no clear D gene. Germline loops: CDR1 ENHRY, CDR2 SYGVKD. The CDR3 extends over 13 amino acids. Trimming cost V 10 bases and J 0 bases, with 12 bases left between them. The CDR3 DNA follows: TGTGCCACCGTAGGTAGAATGAACACTGAAGCTTTCTTT. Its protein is CATVGRMNTEAFF.

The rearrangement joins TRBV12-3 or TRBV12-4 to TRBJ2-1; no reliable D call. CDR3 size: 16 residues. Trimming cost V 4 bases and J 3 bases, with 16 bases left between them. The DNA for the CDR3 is TGTGCCAGCAGTTCCATGTTATTGACAAGCTACAATGAGCAGTTCTTC. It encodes CASSSMLLTSYNEQFF.

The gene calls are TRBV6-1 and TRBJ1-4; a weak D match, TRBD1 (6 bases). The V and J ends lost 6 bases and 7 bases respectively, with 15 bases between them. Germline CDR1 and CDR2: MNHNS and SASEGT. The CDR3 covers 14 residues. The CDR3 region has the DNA TGTGCCAGCAGACTACAGGGTCAGGGTGAAAAACTGTTTTTT. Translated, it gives CASRLQGQGEKLFF.

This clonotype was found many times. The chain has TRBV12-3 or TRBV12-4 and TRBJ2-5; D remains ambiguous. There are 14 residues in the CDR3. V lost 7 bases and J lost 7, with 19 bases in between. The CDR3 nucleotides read TGTGCCAGCACCCCGTTCTATCGACTCGGGACCCAGTACTTC. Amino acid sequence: CASTPFYRLGTQYF.

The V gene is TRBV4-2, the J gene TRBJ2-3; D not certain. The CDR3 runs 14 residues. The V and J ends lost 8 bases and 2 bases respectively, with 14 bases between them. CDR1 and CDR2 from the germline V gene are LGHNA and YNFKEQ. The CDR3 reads CASGSNRLTDTQYF. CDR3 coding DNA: TGTGCCAGCGGGTCAAACCGCCTCACAGATACGCAGTATTTT.